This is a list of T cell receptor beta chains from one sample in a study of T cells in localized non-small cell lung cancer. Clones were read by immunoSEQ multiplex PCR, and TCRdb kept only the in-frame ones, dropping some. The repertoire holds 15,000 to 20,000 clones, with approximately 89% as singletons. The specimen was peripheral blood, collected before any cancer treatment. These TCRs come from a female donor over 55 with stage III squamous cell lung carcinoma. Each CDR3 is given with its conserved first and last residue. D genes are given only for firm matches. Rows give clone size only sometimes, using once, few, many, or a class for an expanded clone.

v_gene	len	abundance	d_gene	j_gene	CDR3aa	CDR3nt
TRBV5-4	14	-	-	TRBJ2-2	CASSLVQSGEELFF	TGTGCCAGCAGCTTGGTCCAGTCCGGGGAGGAGCTGTTTTTT
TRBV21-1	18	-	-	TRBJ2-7	CASSGDRVGSVRSYEQYF	TGTGCCAGCAGCGGGGACAGGGTTGGATCAGTGCGCTCCTACGAGCAGTACTTC
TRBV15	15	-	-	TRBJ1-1	CATSRDSGRGTEAFF	TGTGCCACCAGCAGAGATTCAGGCAGGGGCACTGAAGCTTTCTTT
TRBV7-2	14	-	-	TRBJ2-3	CASSLLQAPYTQYF	TGTGCCAGCAGCTTACTACAGGCGCCGTATACGCAGTATTTT
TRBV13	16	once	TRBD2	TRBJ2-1	CASSSFSGSSYNEQFF	TGTGCCAGCAGCTCCTTTAGCGGGAGCTCCTACAATGAGCAGTTCTTC
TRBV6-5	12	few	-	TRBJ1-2	CASRGTNYGYTF	TGTGCCAGCAGAGGGACAAACTATGGCTACACCTTC
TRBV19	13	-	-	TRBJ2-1	CASGTGRINEQFF	TGTGCCAGTGGGACGGGGCGGATCAATGAGCAGTTCTTC
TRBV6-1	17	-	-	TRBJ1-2	CASSEGVRHLLFYGYTF	TGTGCCAGCAGTGAAGGGGTCAGACACCTCTTATTCTATGGCTACACCTTC
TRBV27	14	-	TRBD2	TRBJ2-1	CASRGTSGLNEQFF	TGTGCCAGCAGGGGGACTAGTGGCTTGAATGAGCAGTTCTTC
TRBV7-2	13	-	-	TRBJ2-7	CASSFGVGYEQYF	TGTGCCAGCAGCTTCGGTGTAGGCTACGAGCAGTACTTC
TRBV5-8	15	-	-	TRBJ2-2	CASSLRGQNTGELFF	TGTGCCAGCAGCTTGCGGGGGCAGAACACCGGGGAGCTGTTTTTT
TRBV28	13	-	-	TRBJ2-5	CASLRGRAETQYF	TGTGCCAGCCTCCGGGGACGGGCCGAGACCCAGTACTTC
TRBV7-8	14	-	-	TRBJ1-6	CASSLTGYNSPLHF	TGTGCCAGCAGCTTAACAGGGTACAATTCACCCCTCCACTTT
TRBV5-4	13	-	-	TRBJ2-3	CASSAKTAFVEYF	TGTGCCAGCAGCGCAAAGACCGCATTTGTGGAGTATTTT
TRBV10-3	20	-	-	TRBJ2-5	CAIKGGVREVPLSPQETQYF	TGTGCCATCAAGGGGGGTGTGCGGGAAGTCCCTCTCTCTCCTCAAGAGACCCAGTACTTC
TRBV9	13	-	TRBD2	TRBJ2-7	CASSAGTSGVQYF	TGTGCCAGCAGCGCCGGGACTAGCGGGGTGCAGTACTTC